The 28 T cell receptor beta chains given below trace back to one sample, sequenced in a study of cytomegalovirus exposure and HLA in healthy donors. PCR amplification relied on 60 Vbeta primers (plus 13 Jbeta primers). Sequenced by immunoSEQ multiplex PCR; TCRdb stores in-frame clones only, minus some. The table includes 120,000 or so clones, 75% to 90% detected once. Sequenced: PBMCs. These receptors originate from a man aged 18-30 years in good health and CMV-seropositive.

The genes are TRBV4-1 and TRBJ1-5, with D unclear. The V gene lost 1 base and the J gene lost 6 bases, with 10 bases spanning the gap. The germline CDR1 and CDR2 sequences are MGHRA and YSYEKL. The CDR3 spans 14 residues. The DNA of the CDR3 is TGCGCCAGCAGCCAAGTCGGGGAGGGTCAGCCCCAGCATTTT. Residues: CASSQVGEGQPQHF.

On this clone: An end of the junction differs from the germline gene, which may be a read error. The CDR3 loop reads CSSSLGGGAQYF. The DNA of the CDR3 is TGTTCCAGCAGCCTGGGGGGGGGCGCGCAGTACTTC. V and J are TRBV7-9 and TRBJ2-7, with D perhaps TRBD2 (7 bases). CDR1 SEHNR and CDR2 FQNEAQ come from the germline V gene (reference sequence). The CDR3 contains 12 residues.

The chain couples TRBV6-6 to TRBJ1-6; the match to TRBD1 covers 7 bases. Germline V gene sequence: CDR1 MNHNY, CDR2 SVGAGI (reference sequence). This CDR3 comprises 16 residues. Losses at the gene ends were 0 bases for V and 7 bases for J; bases not matched to a gene: 6. The CDR3 sequence: CASSYSTRDSNSPLHF. The DNA for the CDR3 is TGTGCCAGCAGTTACTCCACCCGGGACAGCAATTCACCCCTCCACTTT.

The chain joins TRBV28 to TRBJ2-7, with 10 nucleotides matching TRBD2. Trimming cost V 4 bases and J 4 bases; bases outside gene matches: 7. This CDR3 comprises 15 residues. Germline V gene data show CDR1 as MDHEN and CDR2 as SYDVKM. The CDR3 coding sequence is TGTGCCAGCAGTTATCGAACTAGCGGGGCATACGAGCAGTACTTC. Translating gives CASSYRTSGAYEQYF.

The chain links TRBV27 to TRBJ2-5; the D is unclear. The J call may be faulty, since TRBJ2-7 better matches the DNA end. This CDR3 is 16 amino acids long. In germline, CDR1 is MNHEY, CDR2 SMNVEV (reference sequence). Here the CDR3 reads CASSLLPDGAQYEQYF. Here the CDR3 DNA reads TGTGCCAGCAGTTTACTCCCGGATGGAGCGCAATACGAGCAGTACTTC.

With respect to this clone: At the DNA level, this CDR3 is encoded by other sequences in the same sample as well. This sequence joins TRBV6-5 and TRBJ2-7, with 8 bases matching TRBD2. V lost 0 bases to trimming and J lost 0 bases; unmatched junction nucleotides: 1. The CDR3 totals 15 residues. Germline values: CDR1 MNHEY, CDR2 SVGAGI. CDR3 protein: CASSYSRGASYEQYF. The CDR3 nucleotides read TGTGCCAGCAGTTACTCGCGGGGGGCCTCCTACGAGCAGTACTTC.

The chain has TRBV2 and TRBJ2-2; D is unclear. Germline V gene data show CDR1 as SNHLY and CDR2 as FYNNEI. V lost 3 bases, J lost 5 bases, and 10 bases lay in between. The CDR3 consists of 14 residues. The CDR3 DNA reads as TGTGCCAGCAGTGAGTGGCAGATAACCGGGGAGCTGTTTTTT. Translating gives CASSEWQITGELFF.

The genes are TRBV10-3 and TRBJ1-5, with 7 nucleotides matching TRBD1. Per germline, CDR1 ENHRY and CDR2 SYGVKD. Trimming took 5 bases from V and 4 from J; bases not matched to a gene: 5. There are 14 residues in the CDR3. CDR3 in DNA: TGTGCCATCAGTCCGGGGACAGAGAATCAGCCCCAGCATTTT. It translates to CAISPGTENQPQHF.

The V call is TRBV18, the J call TRBJ1-5; D is possibly TRBD1 (5 bases). This CDR3 is 19 amino acids long. Per germline, CDR1 KGHSH and CDR2 LQKENI. Trimming cost V 6 bases and J 0 bases, with 24 bases left between them. The CDR3 reads CASSTSPRLDTDSNQPQHF. The CDR3 nucleotides are TGTGCCAGCTCCACCTCCCCCCGTCTGGACACCGATAGCAATCAGCCCCAGCATTTT.

This sequence joins TRBV13 and TRBJ2-1; perhaps TRBD1 as D (8 bases). Germline CDR1 PRHDT, CDR2 FYEKMQ (reference sequence). The ends were cut back, 5 bases at V and 4 bases at J, with 24 bases in the middle. This CDR3 has 18 amino acids. CDR3 in amino acids: CASSIRWGSGTGYNEQFF. The DNA for the CDR3 is TGTGCCAGCAGCATACGCTGGGGGAGCGGGACAGGTTACAATGAGCAGTTCTTC.

The V and J genes are TRBV6-6 and TRBJ1-2; D ambiguous. The CDR3 totals 10 residues. Trimming cost V 4 bases and J 6 bases, with 3 bases left between them. Germline V lookup: CDR1 MNHNY, CDR2 SVGAGI (reference sequence). The CDR3 protein is CASSSDGYTF. The DNA for the CDR3 is TGTGCCAGCAGTTCGGATGGCTACACCTTC.

The rearrangement joins TRBV13 to TRBJ2-7, with D unclear. The CDR3 covers 12 residues. Per germline, CDR1 PRHDT and CDR2 FYEKMQ (reference sequence). Deletions cut 0 bases from V and 6 bases from J, with 6 bases between. DNA of the CDR3: TGTGCCAGCAGCTTAGGCCGGTCCGAGCAGTACTTC. It is translated as CASSLGRSEQYF.

V gene TRBV5-1 combines with J gene TRBJ2-3, with 16 bases identical to TRBD2. V lost 4 bases and J lost 5; bases outside the gene matches: 7. Germline loops: CDR1 SGHRS, CDR2 YFSETQ. CDR3 length: 17 residues. The CDR3 loop reads CASSQGLAGGLEDTQYF. The CDR3, as DNA: TGCGCCAGCAGCCAGGGACTAGCGGGGGGGCTTGAAGATACGCAGTATTTT.

The J gene is TRBJ1-2, the V gene TRBV5-1, with D possibly matching TRBD1 (5 bases). Trimming stripped 10 bases from V and 0 bases from J, with 16 bases between. The V gene's germline CDR1 is SGHRS and CDR2 YFSETQ. This CDR3 has 14 residues. This CDR3 is CAAPPTASNYGYTF. CDR3 nucleotides: TGCGCCGCCCCCCCGACAGCCTCTAACTATGGCTACACCTTC.

This clone was detected only once. This rearrangement joins TRBV7-7 to TRBJ2-3; 10 bases are shared with TRBD2. Germline V gene data show CDR1 as SSHAT and CDR2 as FNYEAQ (reference sequence). This CDR3 region has 15 residues. J gave up 4 bases and V 5 bases, and 6 bases lay outside the gene matches. CDR3 DNA: TGTGCCAGCAGCCTTCTAGCGGGGGCCGCAGATACGCAGTATTTT. It specifies CASSLLAGAADTQYF. Variable domain in full (rest from reference TRBV7-7 and TRBJ2-3): GAGVSQSPRYKVTKRGQDVTLRCDPISSHATLYWYQQALGQGPEFLTYFNYEAQPDKSGLPSDRFSAERPEGSISTLTIQRTEQRDSAMYRCASSLLAGAADTQYFGPGTRLTVL.

The DNA of the CDR3 is TGCGCCAGCAGCTTGGGGCAGTCTGCTTCCTACGAGCAGTACTTC. Protein: CASSLGQSASYEQYF. The chain is built from TRBV5-1 and TRBJ2-7; the D is unclear. CDR1 is SGHRS and CDR2 is YFSETQ in the germline V gene. The CDR3 runs to 15 residues. The V end lost 0 bases, the J end lost 1 base, and 11 bases lay between the germline ends.

The chain recombines TRBV7-8 with TRBJ1-1, with D maybe TRBD1 (5 bases). CDR3 length equals 15 residues. The V gene's germline CDR1 is SGHVS and CDR2 FQNEAQ. V lost 4 bases and J 1 base, leaving 13 bases between the germline ends. The CDR3 DNA sequence: TGTGCCAGCAGCTCGCGTGGGGGGTCGAACACTGAAGCTTTCTTT. Residues: CASSSRGGSNTEAFF.

This chain connects TRBV18 to TRBJ1-4; 8 nucleotides align to TRBD1. Germline CDR1 KGHSH, CDR2 LQKENI. The V segment lost 2 bases and the J segment 10 bases; nucleotides outside the gene matches: 6. CDR3 length: 14 residues. CDR3 nucleotides: TGTGCCAGCTCACCAGCGGGACAGGATGGAAAACTGTTTTTT. This encodes CASSPAGQDGKLFF. Variable domain in full (rest from reference TRBV18 and TRBJ1-4): NAGVMQNPRHLVRRRGQEARLRCSPMKGHSHVYWYRQLPEEGLKFMVYLQKENIIDESGMPKERFSAEFPKEGPSILRIQQVVRGDSAAYFCASSPAGQDGKLFFGSGTQLSVL.

The rearrangement links TRBV9 to TRBJ1-3; D uncertain. Trimming shortened V by 1 base and J by 10 bases, and 9 bases separated the two germline ends. Per germline, CDR1 SGDLS and CDR2 YYNGEE. The CDR3 is 12 residues long. CDR3 in amino acids: CASSVSGSTIYF. The DNA for the CDR3 is TGTGCCAGCAGCGTATCGGGGTCTACCATATATTTT.

V is TRBV28 and J is TRBJ1-1; unclear D gene. This CDR3 has 15 amino acids. CDR1 is MDHEN, CDR2 SYDVKM, per germline. The V and J ends lost 3 bases and 0 bases respectively, with 11 bases between them. The CDR3 bases are TGTGCCAGCAGTTTGCAAACAGCCTTGAACACTGAAGCTTTCTTT. Amino acids: CASSLQTALNTEAFF.

The genes are TRBV9 and TRBJ1-2, with 9 nucleotides matching TRBD1. The CDR3 runs 17 residues. Germline CDR1 and CDR2: SGDLS and YYNGEE. Trimming removed 4 bases from V and 3 bases from J; junction bases left unmatched: 13. The CDR3 DNA follows: TGTGCCAGCAGCACCCGCCCCGGACAGGGGTCTTACTATGGCTACACCTTC. Its protein product is CASSTRPGQGSYYGYTF.

In DNA, the CDR3 is TGTGCCAGCAAAACAGGGGGGACAGCTTTCTTT. Residues: CASKTGGTAFF. V gene TRBV19 combines with J gene TRBJ1-1, with 8 nucleotides matching TRBD1. CDR1 is LNHDA, CDR2 SQIVND, per germline (reference sequence). This CDR3 comprises 11 residues. V lost 9 bases to trimming and J lost 10 bases; unmatched junction nucleotides: 7.

This sequence joins TRBV19 and TRBJ2-3, with 9 bases fitting TRBD1. Trimming removed 10 bases from V and 6 bases from J; junction bases left unmatched: 2. This CDR3 is 11 amino acids long. Germline values: CDR1 LNHDA, CDR2 SQIVND (reference sequence). The CDR3 DNA sequence: TGTGCCACTACAGGGGGCGATACGCAGTATTTT. Its protein is CATTGGDTQYF. Complete variable domain (other parts from reference TRBV19 and TRBJ2-3): DGGITQSPKYLFRKEGQNVTLSCEQNLNHDAMYWYRQDPGQGLRLIYYSQIVNDFQKGDIAEGYSVSREKKESFPLTVTSAQKNPTAFYLCATTGGDTQYFGPGTRLTVL.

The V gene is TRBV5-6, the J gene TRBJ1-5; 10 positions match TRBD1. This CDR3 is 15 amino acids long. V trimming: 3 bases; J trimming: 8 bases; junction bases outside the gene matches: 8. CDR1 and CDR2 (germline): SGHDT, YYEEEE. DNA for the CDR3: TGTGCCAGCAGCTCGATGGGGACAGGGGCAGAGCCCCAGCATTTT. This encodes CASSSMGTGAEPQHF. The complete variable domain, with remaining parts taken from reference TRBV5-6 and TRBJ1-5, reads DAGVTQSPTHLIKTRGQQVTLRCSPKSGHDTVSWYQQALGQGPQFIFQYYEEEERQRGNFPDRFSGHQFPNYSSELNVNALLLGDSALYLCASSSMGTGAEPQHFGDGTRLSIL.

The J gene is TRBJ1-2, the V gene TRBV4-1, with D uncertain. Trimming took 0 bases from V and 0 from J, leaving 8 bases between them. Germline CDR1 reads MGHRA; CDR2 reads YSYEKL. The length of the CDR3 is 15 residues. This CDR3 is CASSQEGRTNYGYTF. CDR3 DNA: TGCGCCAGCAGCCAAGAGGGCAGAACTAACTATGGCTACACCTTC.

The chain couples TRBV14 to TRBJ1-1, with 9 bases aligning to TRBD1. CDR1 is SGHDN, CDR2 FVKESK, per germline. Trimming took 2 bases from V and 5 from J; bases not matched to a gene: 9. This CDR3 comprises 16 residues. For the CDR3, the DNA is TGTGCCAGCAGCCAACGATCACAGGGGGCGAGAACTGAAGCTTTCTTT. This sequence encodes CASSQRSQGARTEAFF. The whole variable domain, remainder taken from reference TRBV14 and TRBJ1-1, is EAGVTQFPSHSVIEKGQTVTLRCDPISGHDNLYWYRRVMGKEIKFLLHFVKESKQDESGMPNNRFLAERTGGTYSTLKVQPAELEDSGVYFCASSQRSQGARTEAFFGQGTRLTVV.

Judged by abundance, this clone is medium-sized. The chain combines TRBV15 with TRBJ1-5; unclear D gene. The V and J ends lost 0 bases and 0 bases respectively, with 18 bases between them. This CDR3 has 19 residues. Germline values: CDR1 LNHNV, CDR2 YYDKDF (reference sequence). The CDR3 loop is CATSRDSDLLGYSNQPQHF. CDR3 sequence (DNA): TGTGCCACCAGCAGAGATAGCGACCTCCTGGGTTATAGCAATCAGCCCCAGCATTTT.

The rearrangement uses TRBV2 and TRBJ2-7, with D unclear. Looked up from germline, CDR1 is SNHLY and CDR2 is FYNNEI. This CDR3 is 13 amino acids long. V shed 3 bases and J shed 4 bases, with 10 bases lying between them. CDR3 protein: CASSDLGGYEQYF. The DNA of the CDR3 is TGTGCCAGCAGTGATTTAGGCGGTTACGAGCAGTACTTC.